This T cell receptor (beta chain) was recovered during a study of early T cells in non-severe SARS-CoV-2 infection. The overall study: Chains from this unsorted whole-blood bulk RNA could not be paired.

General study findings and limits: Using VDJdb, the matching emphasized anti-spike CD8 responses while missing private and CD4 specificities.

The CDR3 runs to 14 residues. CDR1 and CDR2 (germline): SGHAT, FQNNGV. Trimming took 3 bases from V and 1 from J, leaving 6 bases between them. This clonotype was detected ten times or more. What it binds is not known. Unique molecular identifiers (one per individual cDNA molecule) were attached. From the 5' RACE reads, TCRdb called clonotypes with MiXCR, one entry per CDR3 protein. The data show about 42,000 distinct CDR3 sequences, approximately 6.3% seen once. The chain links TRBV11-2 to TRBJ2-2; D gene uncertain. The receptor's source is an adult who was a healthcare worker with PCR-confirmed SARS-CoV-2 infection or an uninfected control (not recorded which). The sample was whole blood, taken at baseline. CDR3: CASSLDGNTGELFF. Written as DNA, the CDR3 is TGTGCCAGCAGCTTGGACGGGAACACCGGGGAGCTGTTTTTT.